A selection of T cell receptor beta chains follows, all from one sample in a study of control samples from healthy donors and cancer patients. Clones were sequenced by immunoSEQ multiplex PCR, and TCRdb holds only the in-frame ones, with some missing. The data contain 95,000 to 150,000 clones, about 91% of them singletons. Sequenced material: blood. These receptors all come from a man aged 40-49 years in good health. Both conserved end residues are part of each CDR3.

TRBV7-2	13	CASSVRDRDGYTF
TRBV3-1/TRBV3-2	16	CASSPQGGYRQETQYF
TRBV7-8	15	CASSLGGGPNTEAFF
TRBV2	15	CASRGQGGNTGELFF
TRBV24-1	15	CATSETQGAGNIQYF
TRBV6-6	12	CASRLQDSEQYF
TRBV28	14	CASSPGTVKGALHF
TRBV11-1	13	CASSPGRQNGYTF
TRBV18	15	CASSPGGTGGYEQYF
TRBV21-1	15	CASSSTTGGVYGYTF
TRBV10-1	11	CASRERGTQYF
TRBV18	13	CASSPGTQETQYF
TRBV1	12	CTSRDFWDIQYF
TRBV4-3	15	CASSQRPSGRETQYF
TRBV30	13	CAWNPGLGGEQYF
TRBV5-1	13	CASSLEVNSPLHF
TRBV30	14	CAWRRGPANEKLFF
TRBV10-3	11	CAIPASQPQHF
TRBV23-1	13	CASSPDSTYGYTF
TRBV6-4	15	CASSDSRGGPDTQYF
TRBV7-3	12	CASSGGGVEQFF
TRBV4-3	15	CASSQEAGRVHEQYF
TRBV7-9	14	CASSRGGASYGYTF
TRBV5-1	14	CASSLTAGNYGYTF
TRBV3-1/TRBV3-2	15	CASSHLKVRGTEAFF
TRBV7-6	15	CASSRDAGGPYEQYF